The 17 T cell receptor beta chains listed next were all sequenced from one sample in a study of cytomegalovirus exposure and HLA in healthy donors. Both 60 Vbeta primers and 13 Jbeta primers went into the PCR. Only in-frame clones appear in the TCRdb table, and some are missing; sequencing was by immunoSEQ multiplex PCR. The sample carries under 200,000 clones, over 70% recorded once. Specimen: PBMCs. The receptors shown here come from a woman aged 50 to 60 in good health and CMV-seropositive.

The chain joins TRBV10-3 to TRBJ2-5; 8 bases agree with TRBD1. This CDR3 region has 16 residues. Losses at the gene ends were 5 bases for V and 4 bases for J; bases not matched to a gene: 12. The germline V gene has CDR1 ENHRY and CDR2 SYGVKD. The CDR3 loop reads CAISKRGDRSGETQYF. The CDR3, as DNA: TGTGCCATCAGTAAACGTGGGGACAGGAGTGGAGAGACCCAGTACTTC.

In nucleotides, the CDR3 is TGTGCCAGTAGGACAGGGGGACCCGGGGAGCTGTTTTTT. Its protein is CASRTGGPGELFF. J is TRBJ2-2 and V is TRBV19, with 9 bases matching TRBD1. The CDR3 runs 13 residues. The J segment lost 6 bases and the V segment lost 6 bases, leaving 2 bases of the junction unmatched. The germline V gene encodes CDR1 LNHDA and CDR2 SQIVND (reference sequence).

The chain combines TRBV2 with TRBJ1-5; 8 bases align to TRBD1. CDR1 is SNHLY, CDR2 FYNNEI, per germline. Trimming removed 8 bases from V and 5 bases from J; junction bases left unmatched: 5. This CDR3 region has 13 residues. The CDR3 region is CASALDRDQPQHF. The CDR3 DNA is TGTGCCAGCGCTCTGGACAGGGATCAGCCCCAGCATTTT. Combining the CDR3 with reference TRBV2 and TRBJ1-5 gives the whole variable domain EPEVTQTPSHQVTQMGQEVILRCVPISNHLYFYWYRQILGQKVEFLVSFYNNEISEKSEIFDDQFSVERPDGSNFTLKIRSTKLEDSAMYFCASALDRDQPQHFGDGTRLSIL.

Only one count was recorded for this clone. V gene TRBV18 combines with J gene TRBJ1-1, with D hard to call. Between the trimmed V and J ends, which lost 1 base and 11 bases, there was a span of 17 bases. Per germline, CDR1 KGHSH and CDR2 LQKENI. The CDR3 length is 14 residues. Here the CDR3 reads CASSPQKTPGMAFF. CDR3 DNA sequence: TGTGCCAGCTCACCACAAAAGACCCCGGGGATGGCTTTCTTT.

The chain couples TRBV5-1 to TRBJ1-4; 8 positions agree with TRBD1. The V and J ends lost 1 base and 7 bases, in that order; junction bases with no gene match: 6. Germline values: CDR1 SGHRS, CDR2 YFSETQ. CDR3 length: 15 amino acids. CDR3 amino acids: CASSLRGTGGEKLFF. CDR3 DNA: TGCGCCAGCAGCTTGCGGGGGACAGGAGGTGAAAAACTGTTTTTT.

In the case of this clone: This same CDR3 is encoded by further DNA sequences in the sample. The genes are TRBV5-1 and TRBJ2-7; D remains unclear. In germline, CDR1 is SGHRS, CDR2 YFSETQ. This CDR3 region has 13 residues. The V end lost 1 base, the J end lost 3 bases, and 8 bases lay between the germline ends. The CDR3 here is CASSLWSGYEQYF. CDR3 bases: TGCGCCAGCAGCTTGTGGTCGGGCTACGAGCAGTACTTC.

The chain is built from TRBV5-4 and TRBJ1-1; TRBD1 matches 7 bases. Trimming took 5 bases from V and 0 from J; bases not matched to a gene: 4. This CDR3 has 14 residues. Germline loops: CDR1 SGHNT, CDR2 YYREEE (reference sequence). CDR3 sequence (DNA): TGTGCCAGCAGTCCCGGGACAGTGAACACTGAAGCTTTCTTT. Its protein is CASSPGTVNTEAFF.

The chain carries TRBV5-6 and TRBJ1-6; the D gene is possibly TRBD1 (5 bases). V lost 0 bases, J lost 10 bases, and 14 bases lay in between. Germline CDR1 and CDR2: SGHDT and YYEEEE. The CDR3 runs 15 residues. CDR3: CASSLDGGSRSPLHF. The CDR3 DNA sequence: TGTGCCAGCAGCTTGGACGGGGGAAGTCGCTCACCCCTCCACTTT. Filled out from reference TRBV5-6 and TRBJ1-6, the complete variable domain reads DAGVTQSPTHLIKTRGQQVTLRCSPKSGHDTVSWYQQALGQGPQFIFQYYEEEERQRGNFPDRFSGHQFPNYSSELNVNALLLGDSALYLCASSLDGGSRSPLHFGNGTRLTVT.

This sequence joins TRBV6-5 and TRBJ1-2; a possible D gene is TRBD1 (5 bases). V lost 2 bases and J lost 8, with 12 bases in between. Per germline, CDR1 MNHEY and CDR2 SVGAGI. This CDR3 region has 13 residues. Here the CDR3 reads CASSYMGLGGYTF. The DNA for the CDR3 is TGTGCCAGCAGTTACATGGGGCTCGGAGGCTACACCTTC.

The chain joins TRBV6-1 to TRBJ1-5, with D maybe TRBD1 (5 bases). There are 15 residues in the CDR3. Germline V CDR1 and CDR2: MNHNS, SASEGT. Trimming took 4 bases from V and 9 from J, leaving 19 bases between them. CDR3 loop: CASSGTGTGAGPQHF. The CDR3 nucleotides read TGTGCCAGCAGTGGAACCGGGACGGGAGCAGGGCCCCAGCATTTT.

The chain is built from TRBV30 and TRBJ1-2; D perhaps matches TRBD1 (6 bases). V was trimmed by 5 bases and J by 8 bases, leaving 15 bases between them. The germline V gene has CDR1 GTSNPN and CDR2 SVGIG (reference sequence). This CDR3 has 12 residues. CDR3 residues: CAWDGGAAGYTF. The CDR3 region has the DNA TGTGCCTGGGACGGGGGGGCGGCCGGCTACACCTTC.

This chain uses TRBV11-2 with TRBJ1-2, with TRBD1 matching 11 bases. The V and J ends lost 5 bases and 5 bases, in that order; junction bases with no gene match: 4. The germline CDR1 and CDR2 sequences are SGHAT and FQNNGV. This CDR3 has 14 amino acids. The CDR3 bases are TGTGCCAGCAGCCGGGGACAGGGGGGATATGGCTACACCTTC. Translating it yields CASSRGQGGYGYTF.

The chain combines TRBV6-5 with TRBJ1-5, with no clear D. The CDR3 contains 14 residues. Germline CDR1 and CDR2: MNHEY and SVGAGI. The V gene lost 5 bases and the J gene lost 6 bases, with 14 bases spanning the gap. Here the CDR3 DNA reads TGTGCCAGCAGTACCCTCCAGTCGCTTCAGCCCCAGCATTTT. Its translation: CASSTLQSLQPQHF.

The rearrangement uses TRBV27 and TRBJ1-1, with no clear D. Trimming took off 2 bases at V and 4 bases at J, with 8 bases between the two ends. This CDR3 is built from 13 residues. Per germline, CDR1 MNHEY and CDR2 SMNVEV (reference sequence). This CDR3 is CASSLGGFTEAFF. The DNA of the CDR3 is TGTGCCAGCAGTTTAGGAGGTTTCACTGAAGCTTTCTTT.

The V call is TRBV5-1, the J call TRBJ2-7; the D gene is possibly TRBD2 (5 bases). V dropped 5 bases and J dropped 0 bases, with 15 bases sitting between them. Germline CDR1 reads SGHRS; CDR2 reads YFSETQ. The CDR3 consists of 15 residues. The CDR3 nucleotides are TGCGCCAGCAGGCGGATCCGGGAAGACTCCTACGAGCAGTACTTC. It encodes CASRRIREDSYEQYF.

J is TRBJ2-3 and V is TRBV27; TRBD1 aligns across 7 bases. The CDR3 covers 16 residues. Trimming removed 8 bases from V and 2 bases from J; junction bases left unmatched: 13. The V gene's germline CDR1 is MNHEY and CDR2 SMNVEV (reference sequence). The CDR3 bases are TGTGCCAGCCGCCCCGGACCGGGACAGAACACAGATACGCAGTATTTT. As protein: CASRPGPGQNTDTQYF.

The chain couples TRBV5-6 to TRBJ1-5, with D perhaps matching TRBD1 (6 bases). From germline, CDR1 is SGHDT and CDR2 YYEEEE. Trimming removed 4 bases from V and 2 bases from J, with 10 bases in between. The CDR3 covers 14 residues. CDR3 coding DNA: TGTGCCAGCAGCGTCAGACAGGGCAATCAGCCCCAGCATTTT. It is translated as CASSVRQGNQPQHF.